What follows describes a single T cell receptor (beta chain). This specimen belongs to a study of blood T cells in healthy people across ages. A J-beta primer mix and a sample-barcoded 5' primer were used in a second PCR of about 7 to 12 cycles. TCRdb reprocessed the 5' RACE reads with MiXCR, giving one entry per CDR3 protein. The sample has fewer than 1,200,000 distinct CDR3 sequences, around 27% seen once; the top ten hold less than 0.75%. Germline V gene lookup returns CDR1 KGHSH and CDR2 LQKENI. The V gene lost 5 bases and the J gene lost 11 bases, with 36 bases spanning the gap. CDR3 size: 19 residues. These data are also associated with another study on T cells of mothers and their children.

What was sequenced was blood. This chain links TRBV18 with TRBJ2-5; D may be TRBD2 (5 bases). The sequence was obtained from a girl aged 2 to 9 in good health. CDR3 nucleotide sequence: TGTGCCAGCTCAACGATAAAATATATAACGGGGATAGTTTTTAAAGAGCAGTACTTC. Protein: CASSTIKYITGIVFKEQYF.